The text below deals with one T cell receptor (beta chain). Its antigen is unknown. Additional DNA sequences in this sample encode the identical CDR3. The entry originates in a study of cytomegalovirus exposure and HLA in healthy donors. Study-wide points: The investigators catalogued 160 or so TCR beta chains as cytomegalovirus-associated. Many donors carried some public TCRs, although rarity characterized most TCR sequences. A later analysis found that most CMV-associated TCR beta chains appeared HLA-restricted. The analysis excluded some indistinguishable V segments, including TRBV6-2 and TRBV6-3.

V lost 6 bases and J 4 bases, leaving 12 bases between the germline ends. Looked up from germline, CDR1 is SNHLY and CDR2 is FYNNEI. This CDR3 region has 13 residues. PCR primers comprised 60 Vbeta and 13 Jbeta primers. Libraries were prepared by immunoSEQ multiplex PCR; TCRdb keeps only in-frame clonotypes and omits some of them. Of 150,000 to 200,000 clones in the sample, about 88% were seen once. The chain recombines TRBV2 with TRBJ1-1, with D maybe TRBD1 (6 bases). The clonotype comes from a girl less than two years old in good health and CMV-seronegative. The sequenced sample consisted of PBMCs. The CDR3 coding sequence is TGTGCCAGCAGCGAATGGGGGCCCACTGAAGCTTTCTTT. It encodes CASSEWGPTEAFF.